Each of the 10 T cell receptor beta chains below was sequenced from the same sample in a study of T-cell reconstitution after alpha-beta-depleted transplantation in children. Unique molecular identifiers were built into the TCRbeta library. Each CDR3 protein gets one entry after TCRdb re-called the PCR reads with MiXCR. The sample includes fewer than 1 million distinct CDR3 sequences, under 20% of them seen just once. The sequencing used PBMCs, mostly from graft donor cells, collected 360 days after TCRalphabeta/CD19-depleted stem cell transplant. These receptors all come from a male patient younger than 18 who had a stem cell transplant for acute lymphoblastic leukemia, so the T cells may come from the graft donor.

The chain joins TRBV3-1 to TRBJ2-6, with D possibly TRBD1 on 6 matching bases. The germline V gene has CDR1 LGHDT and CDR2 YNNKEL (reference sequence). This CDR3 is 19 amino acids long. V lost 0 bases, J lost 1 base, and 16 bases lay in between. CDR3 loop: CASSQDWGPVGSGANVLTF. The CDR3 bases are TGTGCCAGCAGCCAAGATTGGGGGCCCGTTGGGTCTGGGGCCAACGTCCTGACTTTC.

This chain uses TRBV7-2 with TRBJ2-1, with D hard to call. Germline V gene data show CDR1 as SGHTA and CDR2 as FQGNSA. Trimming took off 1 base at V and 9 bases at J, with 7 bases between the two ends. The CDR3 spans 12 residues. The CDR3 is CASSLEWREQFF. The CDR3 region has the DNA TGTGCCAGCAGCTTAGAGTGGCGTGAGCAGTTCTTC.

This clonotype has just a few counts. The chain carries TRBV29-1 and TRBJ1-1, with a possible D match to TRBD1 (5 bases). CDR1 is SQVTM, CDR2 ANQGSEA, per germline. Trimming took 0 bases from V and 8 from J, leaving 7 bases between them. CDR3 size: 11 residues. CDR3: CSVEDPGEAFF. The CDR3 nucleotides read TGCAGCGTTGAAGATCCAGGGGAAGCTTTCTTT. Full variable domain (outside the CDR3, taken from reference TRBV29-1 and TRBJ1-1): SAVISQKPSRDICQRGTSLTIQCQVDSQVTMMFWYRQQPGQSLTLIATANQGSEATYESGFVIDKFPISRPNLTFSTLTVSNMSPEDSSIYLCSVEDPGEAFFGQGTRLTVV.

This clonotype was seen more than once but under ten times. The chain employs TRBV5-6 and TRBJ2-7, with 8 bases aligning to TRBD2. The CDR3 contains 14 residues. Germline values: CDR1 SGHDT, CDR2 YYEEEE. V dropped 2 bases and J dropped 6; count of bases not matched to a gene: 7. The CDR3 spells CASSLLTSDAEQYF. The DNA for the CDR3 is TGTGCCAGCAGCTTACTGACTAGCGATGCCGAGCAGTACTTC. Drawing the rest from reference TRBV5-6 and TRBJ2-7, the complete variable domain is DAGVTQSPTHLIKTRGQQVTLRCSPKSGHDTVSWYQQALGQGPQFIFQYYEEEERQRGNFPDRFSGHQFPNYSSELNVNALLLGDSALYLCASSLLTSDAEQYFGPGTRLTVT.

This sequence joins TRBV12-3 or TRBV12-4 and TRBJ1-2; D is ambiguous. V lost 3 bases to trimming and J lost 0 bases, with 11 bases between them. The CDR3 has 15 amino acids. CDR3 loop: CASSFRRRANYGYTF. The CDR3 region has the DNA TGTGCCAGCAGTTTTAGGCGGAGAGCTAACTATGGCTACACCTTC.

This clonotype has just a few counts. The chain has TRBV24-1 and TRBJ2-1; 7 bases align to TRBD1. This CDR3 is built from 12 residues. V was clipped by 7 bases and J by 8 bases; unmatched bases: 4. The germline V gene has CDR1 KGHDR and CDR2 SFDVKD. Written as DNA, the CDR3 is TGTGCCACCAGCCGACAGGGTTATGAGCAGTTCTTC. Amino acids: CATSRQGYEQFF.

The chain recombines TRBV10-2 with TRBJ1-1, with 7 bases aligning to TRBD1. CDR1 and CDR2 (germline): WSHSY, SAAADI. This CDR3 region has 16 residues. V lost 7 bases, J lost 4 bases, and 15 bases stayed unmatched. The CDR3 DNA reads as TGCGCCAGCAATCCATCTAGGGCAGGGGGAATCACTGAAGCTTTCTTT. Encoded protein: CASNPSRAGGITEAFF.

The V gene is TRBV12-3 or TRBV12-4, the J gene TRBJ2-2, with D possibly TRBD2 on 6 matching bases. The CDR3 totals 18 residues. Between the trimmed V and J ends, which lost 5 bases and 3 bases, there was a span of 22 bases. In DNA form, the CDR3 reads TGTGCCAGCAGTCCTCGGGAGCAACTGGGTCTGGACACCGGGGAGCTGTTTTTT. It encodes CASSPREQLGLDTGELFF.

This clonotype was observed a handful of times. The chain is built from TRBV4-1 and TRBJ1-1; D remains unclear. The CDR3 spans 15 residues. Germline V lookup: CDR1 MGHRA, CDR2 YSYEKL. V was clipped by 2 bases and J by 0 bases, with 10 bases between them. This CDR3 is CASSQRGGLNTEAFF. CDR3 nucleotides: TGCGCCAGCAGCCAACGGGGAGGGCTGAACACTGAAGCTTTCTTT.

V gene TRBV5-1 combines with J gene TRBJ2-7, with D hard to call. V was pared by 2 bases and J by 2 bases, with 8 bases between. There are 13 residues in the CDR3. Germline V gene data show CDR1 as SGHRS and CDR2 as YFSETQ. CDR3 sequence reads: CASSFEVTYEQYF. DNA for the CDR3: TGCGCCAGCAGCTTCGAGGTGACCTACGAGCAGTACTTC.